The subject of this entry is one T cell receptor (beta chain). Its cognate antigen is unknown. V shed 4 bases and J shed 1 base, with 15 bases lying between them. Germline values: CDR1 SGHRS, CDR2 YFSETQ. This CDR3 region has 15 residues. The sample belongs to a study of cytomegalovirus exposure and HLA in healthy donors. Study-level results: Association with HLA alleles at 0.05 false discovery rate was found for around 17,000 TCR beta sequences in a later analysis.

This PCR relied on a set of 60 Vbeta primers and 13 Jbeta primers. Only in-frame clones appear in the TCRdb table, and some are missing; sequencing was by immunoSEQ multiplex PCR. The top ten hold about 3.2% of the sample, which has about 140,000 clones, around 80% seen once. Healthy donors of bone marrow made up the group. Donors were ostensibly healthy at sampling, although undocumented immune exposures were probable. The V call is TRBV5-1, the J call TRBJ2-7; possible D gene TRBD1, 6 bases. Sequencing used PBMCs. This TCR came from a man aged 18 to 30 in good health and CMV-seropositive. The CDR3 DNA reads TGCGCCAGCAGCCCGAAACAGGGCCCATCCTACGAGCAGTACTTC. It specifies CASSPKQGPSYEQYF.